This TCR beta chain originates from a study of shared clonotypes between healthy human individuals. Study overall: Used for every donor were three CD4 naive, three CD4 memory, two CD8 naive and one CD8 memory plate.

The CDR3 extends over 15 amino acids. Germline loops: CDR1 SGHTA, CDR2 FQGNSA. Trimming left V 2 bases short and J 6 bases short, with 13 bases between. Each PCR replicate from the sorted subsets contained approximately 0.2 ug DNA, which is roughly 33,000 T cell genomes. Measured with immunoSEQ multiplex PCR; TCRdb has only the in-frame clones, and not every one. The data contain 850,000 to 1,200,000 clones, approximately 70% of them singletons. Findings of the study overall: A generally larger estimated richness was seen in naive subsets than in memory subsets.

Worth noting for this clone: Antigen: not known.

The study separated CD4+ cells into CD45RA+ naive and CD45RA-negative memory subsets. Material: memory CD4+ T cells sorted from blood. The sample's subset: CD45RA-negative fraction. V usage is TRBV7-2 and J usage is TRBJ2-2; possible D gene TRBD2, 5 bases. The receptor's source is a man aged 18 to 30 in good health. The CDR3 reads CASSLTGLASGELFF. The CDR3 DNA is TGTGCCAGCAGCTTAACGGGATTGGCATCCGGGGAGCTGTTTTTT.